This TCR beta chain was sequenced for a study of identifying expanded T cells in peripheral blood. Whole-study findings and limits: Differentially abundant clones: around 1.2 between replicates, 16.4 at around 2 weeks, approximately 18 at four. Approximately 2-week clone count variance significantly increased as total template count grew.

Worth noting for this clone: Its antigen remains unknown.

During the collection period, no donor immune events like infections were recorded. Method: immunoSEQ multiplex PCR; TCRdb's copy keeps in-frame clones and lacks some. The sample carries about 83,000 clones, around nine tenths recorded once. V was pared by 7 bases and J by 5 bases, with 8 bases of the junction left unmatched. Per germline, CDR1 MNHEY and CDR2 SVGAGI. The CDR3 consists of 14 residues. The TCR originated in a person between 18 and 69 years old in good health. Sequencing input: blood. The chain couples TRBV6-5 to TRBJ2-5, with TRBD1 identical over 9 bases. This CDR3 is CASKVQGALETQYF. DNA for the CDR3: TGTGCCAGCAAGGTACAGGGGGCCTTGGAGACCCAGTACTTC.